This TCR beta chain was captured in a study of Tregs in tolerant kidney transplant recipients. Turning to the study itself: Related graft donors supplied nonmyeloablative bone marrow transplants, and mixed chimerism was transient.

Trimming left V 3 bases short and J 5 bases short, with 10 bases between. CDR3 length: 13 amino acids. Germline assignment: CDR1 MNHEY and CDR2 SVGAGI. A note on this clone: What it binds is not known.

CFSE-labeled recipient PBMCs were cultured approximately 6 days with irradiated graft donor PBMCs, then FACS-sorted. Produced via immunoSEQ multiplex PCR; TCRdb's table is partial and in-frame only. Of about 15,000 clones listed, around 53% were seen once; the top ten hold approximately 3%. Sequenced here: CD4+ T cells from blood cultured with allogeneic cells, sampled before the transplant. The V and J genes are TRBV6-5 and TRBJ1-1; D not certain. This receptor was identified in a human patient who received a combined kidney and bone marrow transplant. The CDR3 DNA reads TGTGCCAGCAGTTATGGCAGGACTACTGAAGCTTTCTTT. This encodes CASSYGRTTEAFF.